What follows is one TCR beta chain and its context. The entry originates in a study of T cell changes during pregnancy in multiple sclerosis. The CDR3 is 15 residues long. The trim removed 1 base at V and 5 bases at J, leaving 6 bases unmatched. Germline V gene lookup returns CDR1 SGHRS and CDR2 YFSETQ. The data were produced by immunoSEQ multiplex PCR, yet TCRdb's version contains in-frame clones alone and is incomplete. In the table there are approximately 47,000 clones, approximately 90% of which are singletons. This rearrangement joins TRBV5-1 to TRBJ2-3, with TRBD1 matching over 8 bases. Specimen: peripheral blood, collected in the first trimester of pregnancy. This receptor was taken from a female donor with multiple sclerosis, enrolled in a pregnancy study. CDR3: CASSLLGTGLDTQYF. In nucleotides, the CDR3 is TGCGCCAGCAGCTTGCTAGGGACAGGATTAGATACGCAGTATTTT.